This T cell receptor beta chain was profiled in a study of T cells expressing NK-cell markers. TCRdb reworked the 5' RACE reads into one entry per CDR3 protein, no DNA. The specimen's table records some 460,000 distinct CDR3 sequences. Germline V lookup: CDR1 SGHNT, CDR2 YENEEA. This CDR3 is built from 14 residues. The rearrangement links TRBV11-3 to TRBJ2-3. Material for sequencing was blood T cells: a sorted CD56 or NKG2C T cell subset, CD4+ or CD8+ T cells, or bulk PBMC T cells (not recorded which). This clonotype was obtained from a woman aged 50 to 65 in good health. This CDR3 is CASSFDGGTDTQYF. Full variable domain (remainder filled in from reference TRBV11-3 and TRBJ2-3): EAGVVQSPRYKIIEKKQPVAFWCNPISGHNTLYWYLQNLGQGPELLIRYENEEAVDDSQLPKDRFSAERLKGVDSTLKIQPAELGDSAVYLCASSFDGGTDTQYFGPGTRLTVL.